The 30 T cell receptor beta chains listed next were all sequenced from one sample in a study of shared clonotypes between healthy human individuals. Generated by immunoSEQ multiplex PCR, the TCRdb table keeps only in-frame clones and is missing some. The sample yields nearly 600,000 clones, over 95% seen once. Naive CD8 cells lacked CD45RO and underwent positive selection for CCR7, leaving out terminally differentiated effector memory CD45RA+ cells. The sample was naive CD8+ T cells sorted from blood. The receptors derive from a woman in her 30s in good health.

This sequence joins TRBV4-1 and TRBJ2-7; 7 bases align to TRBD1. V gave up 2 bases and J gave up 0 bases; unmatched junction bases: 4. Per germline, CDR1 MGHRA and CDR2 YSYEKL. There are 15 residues in the CDR3. The CDR3: CASSQRGQSSYEQYF. The CDR3 region has the DNA TGCGCCAGCAGCCAACGGGGACAGAGCTCCTACGAGCAGTACTTC.

The genes are TRBV9 and TRBJ1-5; weak D call: TRBD1 (6 bases). CDR3 length: 14 amino acids. Looked up from germline, CDR1 is SGDLS and CDR2 is YYNGEE. The V and J ends lost 3 bases and 5 bases respectively, with 12 bases between them. The CDR3 coding sequence is TGTGCCAGCAGCGGTCAGGGGTATGATCAGCCCCAGCATTTT. It yields the protein CASSGQGYDQPQHF.

The chain is built from TRBV9 and TRBJ2-3, with D perhaps TRBD1 or TRBD2 (5 bases each). Trimming shortened V by 0 bases and J by 1 base, and 15 bases separated the two germline ends. The CDR3 is 17 amino acids. The germline gives CDR1 SGDLS, CDR2 YYNGEE. The CDR3: CASSVEGALGGTDTQYF. DNA for the CDR3: TGTGCCAGCAGCGTAGAAGGGGCCCTGGGGGGCACAGATACGCAGTATTTT.

This chain connects TRBV5-6 to TRBJ1-2; D is possibly TRBD1 (5 bases). Trimming removed 0 bases from V and 0 bases from J, with 6 bases in between. The length of the CDR3 is 14 residues. Per the germline V gene, CDR1 is SGHDT and CDR2 is YYEEEE. This CDR3 reads CASSLGTTNYGYTF. CDR3 DNA: TGTGCCAGCAGCTTGGGGACAACTAACTATGGCTACACCTTC.

The CDR3 DNA reads as TGTGCCAGCAGCTTAACGGAGGAGGCAGATACGCAGTATTTT. Translation: CASSLTEEADTQYF. The J gene is TRBJ2-3, the V gene TRBV7-2, with a weak D call TRBD2 (5 bases). CDR3 length equals 14 residues. V was clipped by 2 bases and J by 4 bases, with 10 bases between them. Germline V lookup: CDR1 SGHTA, CDR2 FQGNSA.

This chain links TRBV15 with TRBJ2-5, with D perhaps matching TRBD2 (5 bases). The CDR3 covers 14 residues. Trimming cost V 3 bases and J 5 bases, with 13 bases left between them. Germline loops: CDR1 LNHNV, CDR2 YYDKDF (reference sequence). The CDR3, as DNA: TGTGCCACCAGCAGTCCTTACGGGAAGGAGACCCAGTACTTC. Its translation is CATSSPYGKETQYF.

V usage is TRBV2 and J usage is TRBJ2-7, with TRBD2 matching over 10 bases. The CDR3 totals 16 residues. J was trimmed by 0 bases and V by 5 bases; bases with no gene match: 7. The V gene's germline CDR1 is SNHLY and CDR2 FYNNEI. The CDR3 here is CASSTYSGRASYEQYF. The CDR3 region has the DNA TGTGCCAGCAGTACCTACAGCGGGAGGGCCTCCTACGAGCAGTACTTC.

The chain combines TRBV6-5 with TRBJ2-7; TRBD2 matches 7 bases. The CDR3 loop spans 14 amino acids. The J segment lost 3 bases and the V segment lost 6 bases, leaving 8 bases of the junction unmatched. The germline gives CDR1 MNHEY, CDR2 SVGAGI. In DNA form, the CDR3 reads TGTGCCAGCAGCCTTAGCGGGTCTGTCTACGAGCAGTACTTC. Protein sequence: CASSLSGSVYEQYF.

CDR3 in DNA: TGTGCCAGCAGCTTAGATGGACTAGCGGGTGCAGATACGCAGTATTTT. It encodes CASSLDGLAGADTQYF. This sequence joins TRBV11-2 and TRBJ2-3, with 11 positions matching TRBD2. The CDR3 consists of 16 residues. Germline values: CDR1 SGHAT, CDR2 FQNNGV. J was trimmed by 4 bases and V by 0 bases; bases with no gene match: 3.

The V gene is TRBV6-5, the J gene TRBJ2-7, with a possible D match to TRBD1 (6 bases). V was cut by 6 bases and J by 3 bases, with 12 bases left in between. Germline V gives CDR1 MNHEY, CDR2 SVGAGI. This CDR3 has 13 residues. This CDR3 is CASRGDTFYEQYF. CDR3 nucleotides: TGTGCCAGCAGAGGGGACACCTTCTACGAGCAGTACTTC.

CDR3: CASRSTCTTRAFF. The CDR3 DNA reads TGTGCAAGTCGCTCAACCTGCACGACGAGGGCTTTCTTT. The chain employs TRBV12-2 and TRBJ1-1. TRBV12-2 is a pseudogene. The CDR3 contains 13 residues.

This sequence joins TRBV7-9 and TRBJ2-1, with 7 bases aligning to TRBD2. This CDR3 has 15 residues. Germline CDR1 reads SEHNR; CDR2 reads FQNEAQ (reference sequence). The V segment lost 5 bases and the J segment 2 bases; nucleotides outside the gene matches: 6. The CDR3 protein is CASSQTSETYNEQFF. The DNA for the CDR3 is TGTGCCAGCAGCCAAACTAGCGAAACCTACAATGAGCAGTTCTTC.

This clone was detected only once. The sample has other DNA sequences that encode this CDR3 too. This rearrangement joins TRBV7-9 to TRBJ2-1; unclear D gene. The CDR3 runs to 12 residues. Trimming stripped 6 bases from V and 10 bases from J, with 13 bases between. Germline CDR1 reads SEHNR; CDR2 reads FQNEAQ (reference sequence). CDR3 residues: CASSLLGEEQFF. The CDR3 bases are TGTGCCAGCAGTCTGCTTGGGGAAGAGCAGTTCTTC.

The rearrangement uses TRBV6-1 and TRBJ2-7; unclear D gene. Looked up from germline, CDR1 is MNHNS and CDR2 is SASEGT. Trimming removed 0 bases at V and 3 bases at J, with 12 bases between. This CDR3 is 15 amino acids long. CDR3 protein: CASSEARQRFYEQYF. The CDR3 bases are TGTGCCAGCAGTGAAGCGCGGCAGAGGTTCTACGAGCAGTACTTC.

V and J are TRBV7-8 and TRBJ1-1; 8 positions match TRBD1. V trimming: 0 bases; J trimming: 1 base; junction bases outside the gene matches: 4. Germline V gene lookup returns CDR1 SGHVS and CDR2 FQNEAQ. The CDR3 spans 16 residues. CDR3 nucleotide sequence: TGTGCCAGCAGCTTAGCTTGGCAGGGGGCGAACACTGAAGCTTTCTTT. Amino acid sequence: CASSLAWQGANTEAFF.

V gene TRBV28 combines with J gene TRBJ2-3; 9 bases fit TRBD2. Germline trimming cut 3 bases from V and 6 bases from J; bases unmatched to any gene: 28. The CDR3 extends over 22 amino acids. In germline, CDR1 is MDHEN, CDR2 SYDVKM. The CDR3, as DNA: TGTGCCAGCAGTTTCCCAACCCGGGCGGGAGGGACCTCGGGCTTTCAGCGGGATACGCAGTATTTT. Translating it yields CASSFPTRAGGTSGFQRDTQYF.

Notes on this clone: This CDR3 is also generated by other DNA sequences in the sample. This chain connects TRBV29-1 to TRBJ1-1; D is undetermined. This CDR3 contains 11 residues. Trimming left V 3 bases short and J 1 base short, with 3 bases between. Germline V gene lookup returns CDR1 SQVTM and CDR2 ANQGSEA. CDR3 nucleotide sequence: TGCAGCGTTGAGGAGAACACTGAAGCTTTCTTT. It translates to CSVEENTEAFF. The variable domain in full, with the rest retrieved from reference TRBV29-1 and TRBJ1-1, is SAVISQKPSRDICQRGTSLTIQCQVDSQVTMMFWYRQQPGQSLTLIATANQGSEATYESGFVIDKFPISRPNLTFSTLTVSNMSPEDSSIYLCSVEENTEAFFGQGTRLTVV.

V and J are TRBV7-9 and TRBJ1-4; D is ambiguous. The CDR3 loop spans 17 amino acids. V lost 5 bases, J lost 0 bases, and 16 bases lay in between. CDR1 and CDR2 (germline): SEHNR, FQNEAQ (reference sequence). For the CDR3, the DNA is TGTGCCAGCAGCGGATTCGGTGTGGTCGCAACTAATGAAAAACTGTTTTTT. This gives the protein CASSGFGVVATNEKLFF.

The chain recombines TRBV27 with TRBJ2-7, with 9 positions matching TRBD1. V was clipped by 6 bases and J by 1 base; unmatched bases: 7. The CDR3 consists of 15 residues. The germline V gene encodes CDR1 MNHEY and CDR2 SMNVEV (reference sequence). CDR3 amino acids: CASRWTGATSYEQYF. CDR3 DNA sequence: TGTGCCAGCAGGTGGACAGGGGCCACGTCCTACGAGCAGTACTTC.

The V gene is TRBV7-9, the J gene TRBJ2-7; TRBD2 matches at 8 bases. With V trimmed by 8 bases and J by 0 bases, 6 bases remained unmatched. There are 14 residues in the CDR3. CDR1 SEHNR and CDR2 FQNEAQ come from the germline V gene (reference sequence). CDR3 nucleotide sequence: TGTGCCAGCTTGTTAGCGGGAAGCTCCTACGAGCAGTACTTC. Translating gives CASLLAGSSYEQYF.

This clone was recorded a few times. V gene TRBV5-6 combines with J gene TRBJ2-1; no definite D call. The CDR3 totals 14 residues. In germline, CDR1 is SGHDT, CDR2 YYEEEE. Trimming pared 2 bases from V and 1 base from J, leaving 7 bases between. CDR3 DNA: TGTGCCAGCAGCTTTGACCTATCCTACAATGAGCAGTTCTTC. This codes for CASSFDLSYNEQFF.

The chain links TRBV13 to TRBJ2-5; 12 bases line up with TRBD2. The better agreement between TRBJ2-7 and the DNA end casts doubt on the J call. CDR1 and CDR2 from the germline V gene are PRHDT and FYEKMQ (reference sequence). This CDR3 has 16 amino acids. The CDR3 spells CASSLVRLAGEHEQYF. CDR3 nucleotides: TGTGCCAGCAGCTTAGTTCGACTAGCGGGAGAGCACGAGCAGTACTTC.

This rearrangement joins TRBV11-2 to TRBJ2-7; TRBD1 matches 8 bases. Germline assignment: CDR1 SGHAT and CDR2 FQNNGV. J lost 3 bases, V lost 3 bases, and 7 bases had no gene match. The length of the CDR3 is 15 residues. CDR3 region: CASSLSAGGSYEQYF. The CDR3 nucleotides read TGTGCCAGCAGCTTGAGTGCAGGGGGCAGCTACGAGCAGTACTTC. Full variable domain (rest looked up from reference TRBV11-2 and TRBJ2-7): EAGVAQSPRYKIIEKRQSVAFWCNPISGHATLYWYQQILGQGPKLLIQFQNNGVVDDSQLPKDRFSAERLKGVDSTLKIQPAKLEDSAVYLCASSLSAGGSYEQYFGPGTRLTVT.

The chain combines TRBV2 with TRBJ2-1; TRBD2 matches 13 bases. Germline assignment: CDR1 SNHLY and CDR2 FYNNEI. The CDR3 covers 15 residues. J lost 7 bases, V lost 6 bases, and 6 bases had no gene match. The CDR3 protein is CASSQLAGGVNEQFF. The CDR3 region has the DNA TGTGCCAGCAGCCAACTAGCGGGAGGGGTGAATGAGCAGTTCTTC.

The genes are TRBV28 and TRBJ2-1, with 13 positions matching TRBD2. Germline CDR1 is MDHEN and CDR2 is SYDVKM. J was trimmed by 7 bases and V by 7 bases; bases with no gene match: 7. The CDR3 is 15 residues long. The CDR3 reads CASNRLAGGENEQFF. CDR3 in DNA: TGTGCCAGCAATAGACTAGCGGGAGGCGAAAATGAGCAGTTCTTC.

Worth noting for this clone: This CDR3 is also generated by other DNA sequences in the sample. The chain links TRBV6-5 to TRBJ2-1, with D unclear. Germline CDR1 is MNHEY and CDR2 is SVGAGI. V gave up 0 bases and J gave up 3 bases, with 3 bases separating them. This CDR3 region has 13 residues. The CDR3 coding sequence is TGTGCCAGCAGTTACTCGAACTACAATGAGCAGTTCTTC. Its translation is CASSYSNYNEQFF.

The V gene is TRBV19, the J gene TRBJ2-2; D is uncertain. CDR3 length equals 14 residues. Germline lookup yields CDR1 LNHDA and CDR2 SQIVND (reference sequence). V was trimmed by 1 base and J by 1 base, leaving 4 bases between them. This CDR3 is CASSIGGNTGELFF. For the CDR3, the DNA is TGTGCCAGTAGTATAGGTGGGAACACCGGGGAGCTGTTTTTT. The variable domain in full, completed from reference TRBV19 and TRBJ2-2, reads DGGITQSPKYLFRKEGQNVTLSCEQNLNHDAMYWYRQDPGQGLRLIYYSQIVNDFQKGDIAEGYSVSREKKESFPLTVTSAQKNPTAFYLCASSIGGNTGELFFGEGSRLTVL.

This sequence joins TRBV27 and TRBJ1-5, with 8 bases that match TRBD1. With 5 bases clipped from V and 0 bases from J, the junction kept 9 bases outside the gene matches. Germline lookup yields CDR1 MNHEY and CDR2 SMNVEV (reference sequence). The CDR3 has 17 amino acids. The CDR3, as DNA: TGTGCCAGCAGTCCGACGTTGGACAGGGATAGCAATCAGCCCCAGCATTTT. This sequence encodes CASSPTLDRDSNQPQHF.

The rearrangement joins TRBV5-1 to TRBJ2-1; D perhaps matches TRBD2 (6 bases). Germline CDR1 SGHRS, CDR2 YFSETQ. The CDR3 runs 18 residues. The V and J ends lost 4 bases and 5 bases respectively, with 25 bases between them. The CDR3 bases are TGCGCCAGCAGCCAAGATTGGAGGGAGACTTATCAAGACAATGAGCAGTTCTTC. Protein: CASSQDWRETYQDNEQFF.

As concerns this clone: At the DNA level, this CDR3 is encoded by other sequences in the same sample as well. The genes are TRBV5-4 and TRBJ2-5, with 10 bases that match TRBD2. V lost 0 bases and J lost 2; bases outside the gene matches: 7. Per germline, CDR1 SGHNT and CDR2 YYREEE (reference sequence). The CDR3 has 17 amino acids. CDR3 sequence (DNA): TGTGCCAGCAGCTTGGCCGTAGTAGCGGGAGGTCAAGAGACCCAGTACTTC. It is translated as CASSLAVVAGGQETQYF.